These 31 T cell receptor beta chains originate from one sample sequenced in a study of tumor and adjacent non-tumor tissue in lung cancer. Three rounds of nested PCR, following a modified ARM-PCR protocol, produced the TCRbeta library. In TCRdb, the multiplex PCR reads were re-called with MiXCR into one record per CDR3 protein. The repertoire holds about 85,000 distinct CDR3 sequences, with about three fifths as singletons. This sample's RNA came from whole unsorted tissue. The sample was lung tumor tissue. The receptors stem from a man in his 70s with non-small cell lung cancer.

There are many counts of this clonotype. This chain links TRBV5-4 with TRBJ2-5; 8 nucleotides line up with TRBD1. The CDR3 is 16 amino acids. The junction had 12 bases not matched to a gene; V was cut back by 7 bases and J by 1 base. The germline V gene encodes CDR1 SGHNT and CDR2 YYREEE (reference sequence). The CDR3 DNA is TGTGCCAGCGCAGGGGGCTCCGGGAGTCGCCAAGAGACCCAGTACTTC. It encodes CASAGGSGSRQETQYF. The complete variable domain, with remaining parts taken from reference TRBV5-4 and TRBJ2-5, reads ETGVTQSPTHLIKTRGQQVTLRCSSQSGHNTVSWYQQALGQGPQFIFQYYREEENGRGNFPPRFSGLQFPNYSSELNVNALELDDSALYLCASAGGSGSRQETQYFGPGTRLLVL.

About this clonotype itself: One end of the junction varies from germline; a read error may be responsible. The J gene is TRBJ2-2, the V gene TRBV29-1; D is possibly TRBD2 (6 bases). Germline lookup yields CDR1 SQVTM and CDR2 ANQGSEA. There are 14 residues in the CDR3. CDR3 nucleotide sequence: TGCAGCGTGCGTTGGGGGAGGAACACTGGGGAGCTGTTTTTT. Its translation is CSVRWGRNTGELFF.

As regards this clonotype: The junction and the germline gene differ at one end; a read error may be behind it. The chain carries TRBV11-3 and TRBJ1-1, with D possibly matching TRBD1 (5 bases). This CDR3 has 16 residues. Germline V CDR1 and CDR2: SGHNT, YENEEA. The CDR3 nucleotides are TGTGCCAGCAGCCGCAGCTGGACAAATATGAACACTGAAGGTTCCTTT. Its translation is CASSRSWTNMNTEGSF.

A word on this clonotype: Germline and junction disagree at one end, which may indicate a read error. The rearrangement joins TRBV11-2 to TRBJ2-2; weak D call: TRBD2 (5 bases). Germline assignment: CDR1 SGHAT and CDR2 FQNNGV. This CDR3 has 15 amino acids. CDR3 residues: CASSISTPGVGELFF. DNA of the CDR3: TGTGCCAGCAGCATATCAACCCCCGGGGTCGGGGAGCTGTTCTTT. Combining the CDR3 with reference TRBV11-2 and TRBJ2-2 gives the whole variable domain EAGVAQSPRYKIIEKRQSVAFWCNPISGHATLYWYQQILGQGPKLLIQFQNNGVVDDSQLPKDRFSAERLKGVDSTLKIQPAKLEDSAVYLCASSISTPGVGELFFGEGSRLTVL.

Remarks on this clonotype: One junction end does not reproduce the germline sequence, and a read error may be involved. This chain uses TRBV11-2 with TRBJ2-1; D possibly corresponds to TRBD2 (6 bases). Germline V gives CDR1 SGHAT, CDR2 FQNNGV. This CDR3 is 18 amino acids long. This CDR3 is CASSSLLAGSPAYNELFF. DNA for the CDR3: TGTGCCAGCAGCTCGCTGCTGGCGGGGAGCCCTGCCTACAATGAGCTGTTCTTC.

This clonotype was counted between two and nine times. A read error may be the cause here, since a much bigger clone is one base away. The genes are TRBV20-1 and TRBJ2-5; tentatively, D is TRBD1 (5 bases). The CDR3 consists of 13 residues. The germline V gene encodes CDR1 DFQATT and CDR2 SNEGSKA (reference sequence). CDR3 DNA: TGCAATGCTAGAAACAGCAGGGTGGAGACCCAGTACTTC. It translates to CNARNSRVETQYF.

Comment on this clonotype: With a much larger clone just one base away, this may be a read error. This chain joins TRBV12-3 or TRBV12-4 and TRBJ2-3; TRBD2 might be the D (6 bases). The CDR3 sequence is 14 residues long. The CDR3, as DNA: TGTGCCAGCAGCCAACTTAGCGGCACAGAAACGCAGTATTTT. It translates to CASSQLSGTETQYF.

As regards this clonotype: At one of its ends the junction is not consistent with the germline gene, which may arise from a read error. V usage is TRBV11-2 and J usage is TRBJ2-3, with 7 positions matching TRBD2. The CDR3 has 16 amino acids. The germline CDR1 and CDR2 sequences are SGHAT and FQNNGV. CDR3 bases: TGTGCCAGCAGCTTAGACAGGACGACTAGCTCGGATACGCAGTATTTC. Its protein product is CASSLDRTTSSDTQYF.

Only a few counts were recorded for this clonotype. This clone may be a read error of a much larger clone one base away. The gene calls are TRBV6-1 and TRBJ2-1; TRBD2 matches 13 bases. Losses at the gene ends were 7 bases for V and 7 bases for J; bases not matched to a gene: 19. The CDR3 has 19 residues. The V gene's germline CDR1 is MNHNS and CDR2 SASEGT. The CDR3 region has the DNA TGTGCCAGCACTCTAAAAGGGACTAGCGGGGTGGTGAGAGTGAATGAGCAGTTCTTC. As protein: CASTLKGTSGVVRVNEQFF.

Comments on this clonotype: One end of the junction varies from germline; a read error may be responsible. V gene TRBV10-1 combines with J gene TRBJ2-1, with 7 bases that match TRBD2. The CDR3 has 14 amino acids. Germline V gene sequence: CDR1 WNHNN, CDR2 SYGVQD (reference sequence). CDR3 DNA: TGCGTCAGCAGTGGTTCGGCGGGAGTAAAAGAGCAGTTCTTC. It codes for CVSSGSAGVKEQFF.

The chain carries TRBV6-6 and TRBJ2-3, with TRBD2 as a possible D gene (5 bases). CDR1 is MNHNY, CDR2 SVGAGI, per germline (reference sequence). With 6 bases removed from V and 11 bases from J, the gap between germline ends came to 12 bases. The CDR3 contains 11 residues. The CDR3 is CASSPGVGQYF. DNA of the CDR3: TGTGCCAGCAGCCCCGGGGTTGGGCAGTATTTT.

About this clonotype itself: As the CDR3 is not closed by the conserved phenylalanine or tryptophan, this likely results from a read error. It is unclear where the CDR3 begins or ends on the DNA, so no DNA is shown, and the CDR3 is as TCRdb lists it. The rearrangement uses TRBV12-1 and TRBJ2-3; the D call TRBD1 from the table was never checked on the DNA. TRBV12-1 is a pseudogene segment. From its first to its last residue, the CDR3 has 15 amino acids. CDR3 sequence reads: CASSPQGEGTDTQNL.

Turning to this clonotype: Since the CDR3 does not end with the conserved phenylalanine or tryptophan, this likely comes from a read error. CDR3 DNA sequence: TGTGCCAGCAGCCAAGGGCTCTACGGGCAGTACATC. Amino acid sequence: CASSQGLYGQYI. V usage is TRBV4-2 and J usage is TRBJ2-7; D is ambiguous. There are 12 residues in the CDR3. Germline V gene sequence: CDR1 LGHNA, CDR2 YNFKEQ.

This clonotype showed up many times. The J gene is TRBJ1-1, the V gene TRBV10-3, with D tentatively TRBD1 (6 bases). Per the germline V gene, CDR1 is ENHRY and CDR2 is SYGVKD. V was shortened by 10 bases and J by 3 bases, with 15 bases between the two germline ends. The CDR3 covers 13 residues. The CDR3: CATSPDSYTEAFF. The CDR3 nucleotides read TGTGCCACCAGCCCGGACAGCTACACTGAAGCTTTCTTT.

This clonotype has just one count. One junction end disagrees with the germline gene, perhaps due to a read error. The rearrangement links TRBV4-1 to TRBJ2-1, with D tentatively TRBD1 (6 bases). CDR3 size: 13 residues. Germline CDR1 reads MGHRA; CDR2 reads YSYEKL. The CDR3 DNA reads as TGCGCCTGCAGCCAACGCGACAGGAATGAGCAGTTCTTC. Its protein is CACSQRDRNEQFF.

This clonotype was counted at least ten times. The chain links TRBV30 to TRBJ1-6, with D uncertain. V was clipped by 1 base and J by 10 bases, with 8 bases between them. Germline-derived CDR1 and CDR2 are GTSNPN and SVGIG (reference sequence). This CDR3 has 12 amino acids. CDR3 in DNA: TGTGCCTGGAGTGGGCCTCCATCACCCCTCCACTTT. Residues: CAWSGPPSPLHF.

This sequence joins TRBV11-2 and TRBJ2-3, with D possibly TRBD2 on 5 matching bases. CDR1 is SGHAT, CDR2 FQNNGV, per germline. V was clipped by 5 bases and J by 6 bases, with 15 bases between them. This CDR3 comprises 14 residues. CDR3 bases: TGTGCCAGCAGCGCGCAGGTGGAGGCGGATACGCAGTATTTT. Amino acid sequence: CASSAQVEADTQYF.

V is TRBV20-1 and J is TRBJ2-7, with D possibly matching TRBD1 (7 bases). Per germline, CDR1 DFQATT and CDR2 SNEGSKA (reference sequence). This CDR3 has 13 amino acids. Trimming removed 6 bases from V and 6 bases from J, with 18 bases in between. Here the CDR3 reads CSAEEGAMAEQYF. The CDR3 coding sequence is TGCAGTGCCGAGGAGGGGGCAATGGCCGAGCAGTACTTC.

About this clonotype itself: Because the CDR3 is missing its conserved closing phenylalanine or tryptophan, this is likely a read error. The gene calls are TRBV28 and TRBJ2-4; tentatively, D is TRBD2 (6 bases). This CDR3 contains 16 residues. Per the germline V gene, CDR1 is MDHEN and CDR2 is SYDVKM. CDR3 protein: CASRRSGTPAKNTQYS. CDR3 DNA: TGTGCCAGCAGGCGTTCCGGGACTCCAGCCAAAAACACTCAGTACTCC.

On this clonotype itself: No conserved phenylalanine or tryptophan ends this CDR3, so it is likely a read error. This chain connects TRBV4-1 to TRBJ2-1; TRBD2 might be the D (5 bases). Germline-derived CDR1 and CDR2 are MGHRA and YSYEKL. This CDR3 has 15 amino acids. The V end was cut by 5 bases, the J end by 0 bases, with 11 bases between. CDR3 loop: CASSVRGTSYNEQFL. The CDR3, as DNA: TGCGCCAGCAGCGTACGGGGAACCTCCTACAATGAGCAGTTCCTC.

As concerns this clonotype: This may be a read error: a much more frequent sequence differs by one nucleotide. The rearrangement links TRBV6-6 to TRBJ2-2; D call uncertain. The CDR3 consists of 14 residues. Trimming shortened V by 7 bases and J by 4 bases, and 13 bases separated the two germline ends. Germline lookup yields CDR1 MNHNY and CDR2 SVGAGI (reference sequence). The CDR3: CASKVTASTGELFF. The CDR3 DNA is TGTGCCAGCAAGGTCACCGCGAGCACCGGGGAGCTGTTTTTT.

The chain links TRBV6-2 or TRBV6-3 to TRBJ2-5, with a weak D call TRBD2 (6 bases). This CDR3 contains 13 residues. The V gene's germline CDR1 is MNHEY and CDR2 SVGEGT. Deletions cut 10 bases from V and 9 bases from J, with 21 bases between. The CDR3 region is CATSAGPIAAQYF. CDR3 in DNA: TGTGCCACCAGCGCAGGACCCATAGCGGCCCAGTACTTC.

A note on this clonotype: At one end, the junction sequence differs from germline, possibly due to a read error. This chain uses TRBV11-2 with TRBJ2-3, with D possibly TRBD2 on 6 matching bases. Per the germline V gene, CDR1 is SGHAT and CDR2 is FQNNGV. The CDR3 runs to 15 residues. The CDR3 DNA reads as TGTGCCATCAGCATAGAAGCGGGTACCCCAGATACGCGGTATTTT. Protein sequence: CAISIEAGTPDTRYF.

In the case of this clonotype: The junction shows a germline mismatch at one end, possibly a read error. The chain uses TRBV29-1 and TRBJ1-1; maybe TRBD1 (6 bases). The V gene's germline CDR1 is SQVTM and CDR2 ANQGSEA. This CDR3 is built from 13 residues. This chain's CDR3 is CSVFNRDWTDAFF. DNA of the CDR3: TGCAGCGTTTTTAACAGGGATTGGACTGATGCTTTCTTT.

A word on this clonotype: The germline gene is not matched at one end of the junction; a read error may be the cause. The chain links TRBV6-1 to TRBJ2-3, with D unclear. The germline V gene encodes CDR1 MNHNS and CDR2 SASEGT. This CDR3 is 14 amino acids long. The CDR3 DNA is TGTGCCTGCAGTGAATGGACCAGCACAGATACACAGTATTTT. Protein sequence: CACSEWTSTDTQYF.

This clonotype was picked up one time. This may stem from a read error, because a much larger clone lies one nucleotide away. The rearrangement links TRBV30 to TRBJ2-7, with a tentative D call TRBD1 (6 bases). CDR3 length: 13 residues. Germline-derived CDR1 and CDR2 are GTSNPN and SVGIG (reference sequence). V dropped 0 bases and J dropped 2 bases, with 8 bases sitting between them. CDR3 nucleotide sequence: TGTGCCTGGAGTGTTCACAGGGCCTACGAGCAGTACTTC. It specifies CAWSVHRAYEQYF.

On this clonotype: Without the conserved terminal phenylalanine or tryptophan, this CDR3 likely stems from a read error. The rearrangement links TRBV10-3 to TRBJ2-1, with D possibly being TRBD1 (6 bases). CDR3 length equals 15 residues. With 0 bases removed from V and 0 bases from J, the gap between germline ends came to 6 bases. CDR1 and CDR2 (germline): ENHRY, SYGVKD. The CDR3 region has the DNA TGTGCCATCAGTGAGTCGGGACACTCCTACAATGAGCAGTTCCTC. This codes for CAISESGHSYNEQFL.

Turning to this clonotype: Relative to the germline gene, one junction end is altered; a read error may explain this. This chain uses TRBV11-2 with TRBJ2-4; no firm D call. The germline V gene has CDR1 SGHAT and CDR2 FQNNGV. The CDR3 consists of 13 residues. In nucleotides, the CDR3 is TGTGCCAGCGGCCCAGAGTCCAAAAGCATTCAGTACTTC. Translating it yields CASGPESKSIQYF.

The table lists this clonotype with a count of one. Since the CDR3 does not end with the conserved phenylalanine or tryptophan, this likely comes from a read error. No DNA is shown, since the ends of the CDR3 on it are uncertain; the CDR3 is the one TCRdb lists. The chain uses TRBV29-1 and TRBJ2-7; TRBD1 is the table's D call and was not checked against the DNA. The V gene's germline CDR1 is SQVTM and CDR2 ANQGSEA. The CDR3 adds up to 12 amino acids, both ends counted. CDR3 region: CSVRHGSYEHYS.

This clonotype occurred a few times. The chain couples TRBV20-1 to TRBJ1-3; D not certain. The V end lost 1 base, the J end lost 2 bases, and 6 bases lay between the germline ends. Germline V gives CDR1 DFQATT, CDR2 SNEGSKA (reference sequence). The CDR3 has 13 residues. The CDR3 DNA follows: TGCAGTGCTAGAGCGGCGGCTGGAAACACCATATATTTT. Translated, it gives CSARAAAGNTIYF.

A word on this clonotype: This likely comes from a read error, as the CDR3 has no conserved phenylalanine or tryptophan at its end. The chain carries TRBV6-6 and TRBJ2-3, with 8 bases fitting TRBD2. The CDR3 runs 15 residues. V lost 8 bases to trimming and J lost 2 bases; unmatched junction nucleotides: 9. From germline, CDR1 is MNHNY and CDR2 SVGAGI (reference sequence). CDR3 DNA sequence: TGTGCCAGCGATAACCACGGACTAGCCACAGATACGCAGTATCTT. It codes for CASDNHGLATDTQYL.